This T cell receptor beta chain was documented in a study of cytomegalovirus exposure and HLA in healthy donors. The study, taken as a whole, reports: What TCR beta sequences reportedly achieved was accurate prediction of HLA-A and HLA-B alleles in most subjects.

Concerning this clone itself: Its antigen is not known.

The PCR ran on 60 Vbeta and 13 Jbeta primers. The data were produced by immunoSEQ multiplex PCR, yet TCRdb's version contains in-frame clones alone and is incomplete. The data show about 99,000 clones, about 80% seen once. Sequenced: PBMCs. The sequence was collected from a man between 35 and 55 years old in good health and CMV-seronegative.

The CDR3 reads CASSLFWGGVSGANVLTF. The CDR3, as DNA: TGTGCCAGCAGTTTATTCTGGGGGGGGGTCTCTGGGGCCAACGTCCTGACTTTC. The chain is built from TRBV28 and TRBJ2-6; 7 positions agree with TRBD2. J lost 0 bases, V lost 1 base, and 6 bases had no gene match. The CDR3 loop spans 18 amino acids. Germline CDR1 and CDR2: MDHEN and SYDVKM.